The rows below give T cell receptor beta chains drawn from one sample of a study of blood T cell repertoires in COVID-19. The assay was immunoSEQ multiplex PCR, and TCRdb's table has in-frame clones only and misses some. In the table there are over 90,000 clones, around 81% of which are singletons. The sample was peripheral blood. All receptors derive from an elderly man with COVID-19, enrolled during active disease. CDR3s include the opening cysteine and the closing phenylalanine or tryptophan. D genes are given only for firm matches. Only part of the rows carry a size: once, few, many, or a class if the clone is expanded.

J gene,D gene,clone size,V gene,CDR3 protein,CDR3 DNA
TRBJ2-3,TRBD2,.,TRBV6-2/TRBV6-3,CASSAPGLPPDTQYF,TGTGCCAGCAGTGCACCGGGACTACCTCCAGATACGCAGTATTTT
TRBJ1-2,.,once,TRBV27,CASSFVVDSPYGYTF,TGTGCCAGCAGTTTCGTAGTAGACAGTCCCTATGGCTACACCTTC
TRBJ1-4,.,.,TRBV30,CAWSVQAEKLFF,TGTGCCTGGAGTGTACAGGCGGAAAAACTGTTTTTT
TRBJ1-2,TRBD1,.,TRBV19,CASSLGSGTATYGYTF,TGTGCCAGTAGTCTAGGGTCCGGGACAGCCACCTATGGCTACACCTTC
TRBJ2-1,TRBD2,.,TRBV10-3,CAISAGSGRAYHNEQFF,TGTGCCATCAGTGCTGGTAGCGGGAGGGCTTACCACAATGAGCAGTTCTTC
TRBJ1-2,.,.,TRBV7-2,CASRFGGERSYGYTF,TGTGCCAGCAGGTTCGGGGGGGAACGGTCCTATGGCTACACCTTC
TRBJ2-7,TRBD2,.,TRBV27,CASSLYHGLAGPDNEQYF,TGTGCCAGCAGTTTATACCACGGACTAGCGGGGCCCGACAACGAGCAGTACTTC
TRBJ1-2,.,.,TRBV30,CAWQISQGYGYTF,TGTGCCTGGCAGATCAGTCAGGGATATGGCTACACCTTC
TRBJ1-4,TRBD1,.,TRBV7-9,CASSWQGANEKLFF,TGTGCCAGCAGCTGGCAGGGGGCTAATGAAAAACTGTTTTTT
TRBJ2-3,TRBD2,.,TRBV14,CASSQATSLSTDTQYF,TGTGCCAGCAGCCAAGCGACTAGCCTTAGCACAGATACGCAGTATTTT
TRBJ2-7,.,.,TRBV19,CASSPGLSSYEQYF,TGTGCCAGTAGCCCGGGTTTAAGCTCCTACGAGCAGTACTTC
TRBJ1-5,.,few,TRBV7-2,CASSLGGQGHQPQHF,TGTGCCAGCAGCTTAGGGGGACAAGGGCATCAGCCCCAGCATTTT
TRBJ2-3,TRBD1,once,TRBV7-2,CASRDRGKPTDTQYF,TGTGCCAGCAGAGACAGGGGAAAGCCCACAGATACGCAGTATTTT
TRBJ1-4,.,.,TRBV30,CAWTPGTLHSTNEKLFF,TGTGCCTGGACCCCCGGGACACTTCATTCAACTAATGAAAAACTGTTTTTT
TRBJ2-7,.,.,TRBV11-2,CASSFLGGYEQYF,TGTGCCAGCAGCTTCCTCGGGGGCTACGAGCAGTACTTC
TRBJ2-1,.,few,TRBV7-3,CASSASSYNEQFF,TGTGCCAGCAGTGCTAGCTCCTACAATGAGCAGTTCTTC
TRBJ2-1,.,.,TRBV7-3,CASSTDGGYNEQFF,TGTGCCAGCAGCACCGACGGGGGATACAATGAGCAGTTCTTC
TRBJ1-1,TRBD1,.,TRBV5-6,CASSTQGALNTEAFF,TGTGCCAGCAGCACTCAGGGGGCGCTAAACACTGAAGCTTTCTTT
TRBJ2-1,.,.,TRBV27,CASSLAGSYNEQFF,TGTGCCAGCAGTTTAGCGGGCTCCTACAATGAGCAGTTCTTC
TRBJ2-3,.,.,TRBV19,CASSERGGFRDTQYF,TGTGCCAGTAGTGAGAGGGGGGGGTTTAGGGATACGCAGTATTTT
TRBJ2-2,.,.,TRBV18,CASSPPQGINTGELFF,TGTGCCAGCTCACCACCACAGGGCATAAACACCGGGGAGCTGTTTTTT
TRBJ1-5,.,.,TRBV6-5,CASRTGSNQPQHF,TGTGCCAGCAGGACAGGTAGCAATCAGCCCCAGCATTTT
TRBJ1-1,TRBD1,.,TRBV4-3,CASSQAGQGAADEAFF,TGCGCCAGCAGCCAAGCGGGACAGGGAGCCGCGGATGAAGCTTTCTTT
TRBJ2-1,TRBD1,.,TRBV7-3,CASSLNPGGYNEQFF,TGTGCCAGCAGCTTAAATCCAGGGGGCTACAATGAGCAGTTCTTC
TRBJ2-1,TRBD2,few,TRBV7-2,CASSLRASGRFYNEQFF,TGTGCCAGCAGCTTAAGGGCGAGCGGGAGGTTCTACAATGAGCAGTTCTTC
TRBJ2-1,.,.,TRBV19,CASSISADSYNEQFF,TGTGCCAGTAGTATATCGGCGGACTCCTACAATGAGCAGTTCTTC
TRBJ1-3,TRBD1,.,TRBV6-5,CASSSTTGGGNTIYF,TGTGCCAGCAGTTCGACTACAGGGGGCGGAAACACCATATATTTT
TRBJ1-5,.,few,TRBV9,CASSVSVDRHQPQHF,TGTGCCAGCAGCGTAAGTGTCGACAGACATCAGCCCCAGCATTTT
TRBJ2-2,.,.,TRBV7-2,CASSLGRTGELFF,TGTGCCAGCAGCTTAGGGCGGACCGGGGAGCTGTTTTTT
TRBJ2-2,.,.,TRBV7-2,CASSLRGAGTGELFF,TGTGCCAGCAGCTTACGGGGGGCAGGCACCGGGGAGCTGTTTTTT
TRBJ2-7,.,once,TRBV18,CASSPRPGAPYEQYF,TGTGCCAGCTCACCACGCCCAGGGGCCCCCTACGAGCAGTACTTC
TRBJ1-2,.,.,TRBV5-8,CASSFRYYGYTF,TGTGCCAGCAGCTTCCGGTACTATGGCTACACCTTC
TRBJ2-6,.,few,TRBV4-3,CASSPQGSNSGANVLTF,TGCGCCAGCAGCCCACAGGGCTCAAATTCTGGGGCCAACGTCCTGACTTTC
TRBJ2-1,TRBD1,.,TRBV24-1,CATSDHGSRRHRGPRDNEQFF,TGTGCCACCAGTGACCACGGAAGTCGGAGACACAGGGGACCCCGGGACAATGAGCAGTTCTTC
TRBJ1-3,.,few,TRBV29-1,CSVGTASGNTIYF,TGCAGCGTTGGGACAGCCTCTGGAAACACCATATATTTT
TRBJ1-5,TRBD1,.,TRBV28,CASRIGQGRNQPQHF,TGTGCCAGCAGAATCGGACAGGGTAGGAATCAGCCCCAGCATTTT
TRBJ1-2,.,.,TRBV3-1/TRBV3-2,CASSDRVNYGYTF,TGTGCCAGCAGCGACAGAGTTAACTATGGCTACACCTTC
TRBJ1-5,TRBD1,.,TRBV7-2,CASSLQGGGQPQHF,TGTGCCAGCAGCCTTCAGGGGGGCGGGCAGCCCCAGCATTTT
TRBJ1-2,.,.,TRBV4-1,CASSQDTFRVSYGYTF,TGCGCCAGCAGCCAAGATACATTCCGGGTGAGCTATGGCTACACCTTC
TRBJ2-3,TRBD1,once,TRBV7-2,CASSLSRGLRQDTQYF,TGTGCCAGCAGCTTATCCAGGGGGCTTCGTCAAGATACGCAGTATTTT
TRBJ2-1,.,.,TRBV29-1,CSAMMAVVINEQFF,TGCAGCGCCATGATGGCCGTCGTGATCAATGAGCAGTTCTTC
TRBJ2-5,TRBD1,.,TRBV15,CATSRNRGQETQYF,TGTGCCACCAGCAGAAACAGGGGCCAAGAGACCCAGTACTTC
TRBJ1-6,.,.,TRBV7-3,CASSTGNSPLHF,TGTGCCAGCAGTACAGGCAATTCACCCCTCCACTTT
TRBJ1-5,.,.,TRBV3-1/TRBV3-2,CASSQVGGGTNQPQHF,TGTGCCAGCAGCCAAGTGGGGGGGGGTACCAATCAGCCCCAGCATTTT
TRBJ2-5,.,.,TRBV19,CASGEGHLQETQYF,TGTGCCAGTGGCGAAGGACACTTACAAGAGACCCAGTACTTC
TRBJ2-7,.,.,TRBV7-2,CASSPDGNPAYEQYF,TGTGCCAGCAGCCCCGACGGGAATCCGGCCTACGAGCAGTACTTC
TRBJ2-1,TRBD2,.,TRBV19,CASRTSSGSSYNEQFF,TGTGCCAGTAGGACCTCTAGCGGGAGTAGCTACAATGAGCAGTTCTTC
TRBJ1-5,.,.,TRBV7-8,CASSSRDSNQPQHF,TGTGCCAGCAGCTCCAGGGATAGCAATCAGCCCCAGCATTTT
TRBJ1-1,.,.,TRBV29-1,CSVEDRGQNTEAFF,TGCAGCGTTGAAGATCGTGGGCAGAACACTGAAGCTTTCTTT
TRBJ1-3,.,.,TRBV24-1,CATSDPGLTGNTIYF,TGTGCCACCAGTGACCCAGGACTGACTGGAAACACCATATATTTT
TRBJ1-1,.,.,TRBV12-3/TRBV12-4,CASGGPEAFF,TGTGCCAGCGGCGGGCCCGAAGCTTTCTTT
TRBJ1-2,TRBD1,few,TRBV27,CASSLLQGAYGYTF,TGTGCCAGCAGTTTATTACAGGGGGCGTATGGCTACACCTTC
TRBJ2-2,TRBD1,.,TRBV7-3,CASSLTADRGREGELFF,TGTGCCAGCAGCTTAACTGCCGACAGGGGGCGCGAGGGGGAGCTGTTTTTT
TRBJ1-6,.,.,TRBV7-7,CAVLGLSSYNSPLHF,TGTGCTGTTCTAGGACTGAGCTCCTATAATTCACCCCTCCACTTT
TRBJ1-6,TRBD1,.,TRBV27,CASSRTGPRDSPLHF,TGTGCCAGCAGTCGGACAGGGCCACGCGATTCACCCCTCCACTTT
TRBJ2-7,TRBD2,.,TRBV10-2,CASRPGTSGGPTQNEQYF,TGCGCCAGCAGACCCGGGACTAGCGGGGGGCCTACCCAGAACGAGCAGTACTTC
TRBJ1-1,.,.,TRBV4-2,CASSQQQAARGAEAFF,TGTGCCAGCAGCCAACAGCAGGCTGCACGGGGAGCTGAAGCTTTCTTT
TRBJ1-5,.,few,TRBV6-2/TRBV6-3,CASSYAGSNQPQHF,TGTGCCAGCAGTTATGCGGGGAGCAATCAGCCCCAGCATTTT
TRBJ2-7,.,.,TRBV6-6,CASSPSDSKQYF,TGTGCCAGCAGCCCTAGCGACAGTAAGCAGTACTTC
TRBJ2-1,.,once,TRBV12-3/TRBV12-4,CASSFTRTEQFF,TGTGCCAGCAGTTTTACGCGCACTGAGCAGTTCTTC